The clone carrying this T cell receptor beta chain was counted a few times. Antigen: not known. The sample originates from a study of CD8 T cells in ankylosing spondylitis. For TCR beta, libraries came from quantitative 5'-RACE with molecular barcodes. TCRdb reprocessed the 5' RACE reads via MiXCR and lists one record per CDR3 protein. The repertoire holds just under 550,000 distinct CDR3 sequences, with about 13% as singletons. CDR3 size: 13 residues. J gave up 4 bases and V 4 bases, and 5 bases lay outside the gene matches. Germline V gene sequence: CDR1 SQVTM, CDR2 ANQGSEA. Study findings and constraints: Ankylosing spondylitis blood appeared to be characterized by a TCR beta motif of roughly eight highly homologous variants. Reportedly, significant enrichment of disease-linked clones occurred in matched ankylosing spondylitis synovial fluid.

This clonotype originated in a male donor with ankylosing spondylitis. V usage is TRBV29-1 and J usage is TRBJ1-2, with 8 positions matching TRBD1. Sequences were obtained from blood, either unsorted or a sorted T cell fraction (not recorded which). The CDR3 here is CSVARDRGYGYTF. CDR3 nucleotide sequence: TGCAGCGTTGCCCGTGACAGGGGCTATGGCTACACCTTC.